This entry features one T cell receptor beta chain sequence. This entry comes from a study of blood T cell repertoires in COVID-19. Study information: PBMCs, B-cell-depleted T cells, or T cells provided the cDNA or gDNA that made up the material.

The CDR3 contains 14 residues. Deletions cut 7 bases from V and 0 bases from J, with 12 bases between. Germline CDR1 and CDR2: SNHLY and FYNNEI. In the original workflow: Researchers report that nucleated cell counts were estimated from reference gene primer amplification. Measured with immunoSEQ multiplex PCR; TCRdb has only the in-frame clones, and not every one. V and J calls plus clone size are reproduced from that table; the DNA served to infer D and trimming. The profile shows 150,000 to 200,000 clones, about four fifths of them singletons. This rearrangement joins TRBV2 to TRBJ2-5, with D possibly being TRBD1 (5 bases). This clonotype originated in a woman older than 75 with acute or convalescent COVID-19. Material: peripheral blood. The CDR3 loop is CASTPRTHQETQYF. As DNA, the CDR3 is TGTGCCAGCACCCCTCGGACACACCAAGAGACCCAGTACTTC. The full variable domain, rest sourced from reference TRBV2 and TRBJ2-5, is EPEVTQTPSHQVTQMGQEVILRCVPISNHLYFYWYRQILGQKVEFLVSFYNNEISEKSEIFDDQFSVERPDGSNFTLKIRSTKLEDSAMYFCASTPRTHQETQYFGPGTRLLVL.